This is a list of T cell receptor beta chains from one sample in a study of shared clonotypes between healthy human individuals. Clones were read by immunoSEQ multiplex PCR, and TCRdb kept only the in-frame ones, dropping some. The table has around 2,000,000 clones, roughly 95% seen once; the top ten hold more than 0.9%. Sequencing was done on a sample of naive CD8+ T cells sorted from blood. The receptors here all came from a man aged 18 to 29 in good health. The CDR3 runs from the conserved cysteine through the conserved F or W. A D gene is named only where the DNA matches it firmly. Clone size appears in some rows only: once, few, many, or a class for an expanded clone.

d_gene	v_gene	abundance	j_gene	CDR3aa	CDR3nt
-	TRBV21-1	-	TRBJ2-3	CASSKVGSTDTQYF	TGTGCCAGCAGCAAAGTCGGGAGCACAGATACGCAGTATTTT
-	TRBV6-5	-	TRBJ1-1	CASSYSWGTEAFF	TGTGCCAGCAGTTACTCGTGGGGCACTGAAGCTTTCTTT
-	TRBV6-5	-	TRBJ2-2	CASSYGLHTGELFF	TGTGCCAGCAGTTATGGCCTACACACCGGGGAGCTGTTTTTT
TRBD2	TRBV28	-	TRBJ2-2	CASSLTGTTISGELFF	TGTGCCAGCAGTTTAACCGGGACTACTATCTCCGGGGAGCTGTTTTTT
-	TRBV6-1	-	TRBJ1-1	CAATENTEAFF	TGTGCCGCCACAGAGAACACTGAAGCTTTCTTT
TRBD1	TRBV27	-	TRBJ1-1	CASRPLGGQPEAFF	TGTGCCAGCAGACCCCTAGGGGGCCAGCCTGAAGCTTTCTTT
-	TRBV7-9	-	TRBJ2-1	CASSAAGGVYNEQFF	TGTGCCAGCAGCGCCGCGGGCGGAGTTTACAATGAGCAGTTCTTC
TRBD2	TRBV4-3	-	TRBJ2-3	CASSQDSGLAGGADTQYF	TGCGCCAGCAGCCAAGATAGTGGACTAGCGGGAGGCGCAGATACGCAGTATTTT
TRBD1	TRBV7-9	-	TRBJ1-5	CASSTTRTGGPNSNQPQHF	TGTGCCAGCAGCACCACCCGGACAGGGGGCCCAAATAGCAATCAGCCCCAGCATTTT
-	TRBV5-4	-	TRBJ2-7	CASSFGSLGEQYF	TGTGCCAGCAGCTTTGGGAGTTTGGGGGAGCAGTACTTC
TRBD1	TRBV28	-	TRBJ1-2	CASSLGQGIIEDNVFGSHYGYTF	TGTGCCAGCAGTTTAGGACAGGGTATCATTGAGGATAATGTTTTCGGGTCCCACTATGGCTACACCTTC
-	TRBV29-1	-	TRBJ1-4	CSVATGAPEKLFF	TGCAGCGTTGCCACAGGCGCCCCTGAAAAACTGTTTTTT
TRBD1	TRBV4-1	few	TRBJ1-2	CASSQVSQGDGYTF	TGCGCCAGCAGCCAAGTAAGCCAGGGGGATGGCTACACCTTC
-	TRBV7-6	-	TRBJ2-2	CTSRGDTGELFF	TGTACCAGCAGAGGGGACACCGGGGAGCTGTTTTTT
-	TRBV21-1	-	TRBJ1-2	CASSKAGSDYGYTF	TGTGCCAGCAGCAAGGCGGGATCGGACTATGGCTACACCTTC
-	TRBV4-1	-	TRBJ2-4	CASSQDEGTSRQVNIQYF	TGCGCCAGCAGCCAAGACGAGGGGACCAGCCGCCAGGTGAACATTCAGTACTTC
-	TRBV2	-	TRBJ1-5	CASSGGHINQPQHF	TGTGCCAGCAGCGGGGGACATATCAATCAGCCCCAGCATTTT
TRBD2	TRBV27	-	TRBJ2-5	CASSWREGPQETQYF	TGTGCCAGCAGTTGGCGGGAGGGTCCTCAAGAGACCCAGTACTTC
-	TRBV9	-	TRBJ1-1	CASSVGGFTEAFF	TGTGCCAGCAGCGTAGGCGGCTTTACTGAAGCTTTCTTT